The next 2 T cell receptor beta chains were all read from a single sample in a study of shared clonotypes between healthy human individuals. This table comes from immunoSEQ multiplex PCR, and its TCRdb copy is limited to in-frame clones, with some not included. The repertoire consists of hundreds of thousands of clones, with more than 95% occurring once and the leading ten covering less than 0.065%. The source material was naive CD4+ T cells sorted from blood. As to subset: CD45RA+ positively selected. These receptors originate from a woman aged 30 to 39 in good health.

The V call is TRBV29-1, the J call TRBJ1-1; D is possibly TRBD1 (6 bases). Per the germline V gene, CDR1 is SQVTM and CDR2 is ANQGSEA. The ends were cut back, 6 bases at V and 0 bases at J, with 11 bases in the middle. The CDR3 has 13 residues. The CDR3 loop is CSVGRDMNTEAFF. The CDR3 DNA follows: TGCAGCGTAGGACGGGACATGAACACTGAAGCTTTCTTT.

The chain employs TRBV2 and TRBJ2-3; TRBD2 matches 7 bases. Germline V CDR1 and CDR2: SNHLY, FYNNEI. The CDR3 contains 15 residues. V lost 7 bases and J lost 6; bases outside the gene matches: 13. CDR3: CASTTGLGLPDTQYF. The CDR3 bases are TGTGCCAGCACCACCGGACTAGGCCTTCCCGATACGCAGTATTTT.